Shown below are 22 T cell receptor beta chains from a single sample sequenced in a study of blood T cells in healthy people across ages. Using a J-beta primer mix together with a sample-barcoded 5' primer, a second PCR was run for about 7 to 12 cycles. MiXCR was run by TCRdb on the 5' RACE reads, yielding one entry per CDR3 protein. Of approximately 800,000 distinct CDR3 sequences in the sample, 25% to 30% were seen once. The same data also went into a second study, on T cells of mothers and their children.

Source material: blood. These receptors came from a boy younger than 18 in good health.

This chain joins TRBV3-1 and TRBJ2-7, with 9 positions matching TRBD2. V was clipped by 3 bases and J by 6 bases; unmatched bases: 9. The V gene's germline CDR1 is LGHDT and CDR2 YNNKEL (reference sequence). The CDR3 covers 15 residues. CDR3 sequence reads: CASSQSFSGSGEQYF. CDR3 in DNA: TGTGCCAGCAGCCAGTCCTTTAGCGGGAGTGGCGAGCAGTACTTC.

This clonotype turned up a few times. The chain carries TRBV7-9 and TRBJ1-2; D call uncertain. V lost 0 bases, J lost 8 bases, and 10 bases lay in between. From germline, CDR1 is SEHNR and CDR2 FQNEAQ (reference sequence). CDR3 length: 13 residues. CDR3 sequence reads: CASSLAGAEGYTF. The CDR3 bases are TGTGCCAGCAGCTTAGCGGGAGCTGAGGGCTACACCTTC. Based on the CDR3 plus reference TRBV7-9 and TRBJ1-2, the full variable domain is DTGVSQNPRHKITKRGQNVTFRCDPISEHNRLYWYRQTLGQGPEFLTYFQNEAQLEKSRLLSDRFSAERPKGSFSTLEIQRTEQGDSAMYLCASSLAGAEGYTFGSGTRLTVV.

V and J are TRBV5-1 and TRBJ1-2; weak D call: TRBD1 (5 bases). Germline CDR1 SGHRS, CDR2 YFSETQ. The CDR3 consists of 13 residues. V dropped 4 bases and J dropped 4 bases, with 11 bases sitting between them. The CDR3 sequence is CASSPGEAYGYTF. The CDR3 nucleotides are TGCGCCAGCAGCCCGGGGGAGGCCTATGGCTACACCTTC.

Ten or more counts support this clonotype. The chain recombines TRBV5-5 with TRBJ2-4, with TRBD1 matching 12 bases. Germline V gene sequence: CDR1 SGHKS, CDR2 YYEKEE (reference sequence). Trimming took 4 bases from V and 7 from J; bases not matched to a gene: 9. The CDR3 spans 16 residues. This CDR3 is CASSAPGTGGWNIQYF. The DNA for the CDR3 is TGTGCCAGCAGCGCGCCCGGGACAGGGGGCTGGAACATTCAGTACTTC.

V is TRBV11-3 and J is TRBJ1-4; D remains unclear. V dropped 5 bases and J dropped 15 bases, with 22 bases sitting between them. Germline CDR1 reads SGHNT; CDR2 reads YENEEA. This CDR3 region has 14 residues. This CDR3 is CASSPGREPYRVFF. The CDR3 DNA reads TGTGCCAGCAGCCCTGGGAGGGAGCCTTACCGAGTGTTTTTT.

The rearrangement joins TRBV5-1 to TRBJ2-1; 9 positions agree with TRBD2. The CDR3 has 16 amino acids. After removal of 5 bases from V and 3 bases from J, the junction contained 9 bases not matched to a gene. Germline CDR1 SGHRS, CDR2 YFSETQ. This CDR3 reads CASSPISRGGYNEQFF. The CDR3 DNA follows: TGCGCCAGCAGTCCTATCTCGCGGGGGGGCTACAATGAGCAGTTCTTC.

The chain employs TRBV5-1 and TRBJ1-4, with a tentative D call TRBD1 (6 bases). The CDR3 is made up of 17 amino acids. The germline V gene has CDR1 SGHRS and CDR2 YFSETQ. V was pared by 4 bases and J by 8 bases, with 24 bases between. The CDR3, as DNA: TGCGCCAGCAGCATTGCCCCGCCAGGGGCGGGAGACGAAAAACTGTTTTTT. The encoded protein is CASSIAPPGAGDEKLFF.

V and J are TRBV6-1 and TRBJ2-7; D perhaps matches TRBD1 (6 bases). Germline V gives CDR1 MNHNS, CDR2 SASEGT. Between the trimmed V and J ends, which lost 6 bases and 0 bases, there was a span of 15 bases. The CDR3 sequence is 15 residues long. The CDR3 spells CASRGGTASSYEQYF. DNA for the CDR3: TGTGCCAGCAGAGGGGGAACGGCGAGCTCCTACGAGCAGTACTTC.

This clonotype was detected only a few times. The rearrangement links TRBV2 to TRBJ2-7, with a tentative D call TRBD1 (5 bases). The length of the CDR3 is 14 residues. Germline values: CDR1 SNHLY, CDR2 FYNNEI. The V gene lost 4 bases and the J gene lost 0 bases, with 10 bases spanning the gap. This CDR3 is CASSGGSLSYEQYF. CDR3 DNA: TGTGCCAGCAGTGGGGGCAGCCTCTCCTACGAGCAGTACTTC.

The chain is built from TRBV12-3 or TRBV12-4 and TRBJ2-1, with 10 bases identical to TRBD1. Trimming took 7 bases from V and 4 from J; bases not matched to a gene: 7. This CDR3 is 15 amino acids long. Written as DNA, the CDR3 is TGTGCCAGCAAAACCGGGACAGGGGTTTACAATGAGCAGTTCTTC. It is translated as CASKTGTGVYNEQFF.

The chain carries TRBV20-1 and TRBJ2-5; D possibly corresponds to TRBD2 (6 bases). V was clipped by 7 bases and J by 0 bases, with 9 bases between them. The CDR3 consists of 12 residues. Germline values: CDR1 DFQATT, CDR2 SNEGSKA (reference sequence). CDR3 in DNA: TGCAGTGTCGGGACTCACCAAGAGACCCAGTACTTC. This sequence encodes CSVGTHQETQYF.

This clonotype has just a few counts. CDR3 sequence reads: CASSESGSSTEAFF. The CDR3 DNA reads TGTGCCAGCAGTGAGTCCGGGTCGAGCACTGAAGCTTTCTTT. The V and J genes are TRBV6-4 and TRBJ1-1; no clear D. CDR1 MRHNA and CDR2 SNTAGT come from the germline V gene. Trimming removed 3 bases at V and 4 bases at J, with 12 bases between. The CDR3 contains 14 residues.

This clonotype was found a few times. This CDR3 is CASSYRTSGGAETQYF. The CDR3 coding sequence is TGTGCCAGCAGCTACCGGACTAGCGGGGGGGCTGAGACCCAGTACTTC. The chain links TRBV7-2 to TRBJ2-5, with 15 bases aligning to TRBD2. With 4 bases clipped from V and 5 bases from J, the junction kept 5 bases outside the gene matches. This CDR3 is built from 16 residues. In germline, CDR1 is SGHTA, CDR2 FQGNSA.

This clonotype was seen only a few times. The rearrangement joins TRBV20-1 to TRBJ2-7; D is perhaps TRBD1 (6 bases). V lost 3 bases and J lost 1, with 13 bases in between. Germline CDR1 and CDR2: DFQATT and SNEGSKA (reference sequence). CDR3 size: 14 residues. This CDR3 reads CSARIQGTSYEQYF. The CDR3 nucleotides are TGCAGTGCTAGGATACAGGGAACTTCCTACGAGCAGTACTTC.

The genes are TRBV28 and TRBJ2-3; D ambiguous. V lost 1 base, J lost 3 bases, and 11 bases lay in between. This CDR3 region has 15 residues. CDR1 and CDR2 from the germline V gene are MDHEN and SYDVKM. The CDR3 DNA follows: TGTGCCAGCAGTTTATCTTCGCGGCTGACAGATACGCAGTATTTT. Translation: CASSLSSRLTDTQYF.

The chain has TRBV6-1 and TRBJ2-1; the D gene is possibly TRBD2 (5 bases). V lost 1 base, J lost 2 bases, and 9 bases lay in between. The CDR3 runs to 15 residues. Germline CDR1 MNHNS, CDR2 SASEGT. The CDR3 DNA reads TGTGCCAGCAGTGAAGTTGAGGGTACCTACAATGAGCAGTTCTTC. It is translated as CASSEVEGTYNEQFF.

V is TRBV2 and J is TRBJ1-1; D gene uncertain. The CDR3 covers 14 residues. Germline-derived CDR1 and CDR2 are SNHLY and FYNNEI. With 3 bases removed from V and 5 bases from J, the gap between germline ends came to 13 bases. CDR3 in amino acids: CASSERGMGTEAFF. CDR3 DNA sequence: TGTGCCAGCAGTGAGAGAGGGATGGGTACTGAAGCTTTCTTT.

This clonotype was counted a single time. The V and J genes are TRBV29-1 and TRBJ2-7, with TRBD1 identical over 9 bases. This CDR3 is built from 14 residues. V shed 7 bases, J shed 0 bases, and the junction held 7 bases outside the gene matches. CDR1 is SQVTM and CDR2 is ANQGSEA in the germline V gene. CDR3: CSGRGQGLSYEQYF. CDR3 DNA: TGCAGCGGTCGGGGACAGGGTCTCTCCTACGAGCAGTACTTC.

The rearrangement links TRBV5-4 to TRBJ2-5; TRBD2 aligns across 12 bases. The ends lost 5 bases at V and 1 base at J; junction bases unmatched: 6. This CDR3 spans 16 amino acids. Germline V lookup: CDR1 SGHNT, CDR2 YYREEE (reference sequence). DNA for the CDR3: TGTGCCAGCAGTCGAACTAGCGGGGGGACCCAAGAGACCCAGTACTTC. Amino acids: CASSRTSGGTQETQYF.

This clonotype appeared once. The chain's CDR3 is CSVERLAGPETQYF. CDR3 in DNA: TGCAGCGTTGAACGACTAGCGGGGCCGGAGACCCAGTACTTC. The chain carries TRBV29-1 and TRBJ2-5; TRBD2 aligns across 11 bases. V shed 2 bases, J shed 5 bases, and the junction held 4 bases outside the gene matches. Germline assignment: CDR1 SQVTM and CDR2 ANQGSEA. This CDR3 contains 14 residues.

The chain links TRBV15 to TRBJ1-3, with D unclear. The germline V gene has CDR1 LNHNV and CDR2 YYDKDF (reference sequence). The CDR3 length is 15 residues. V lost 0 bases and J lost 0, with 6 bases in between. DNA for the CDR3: TGTGCCACCAGCAGAGACAGTCTCTCTGGAAACACCATATATTTT. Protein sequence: CATSRDSLSGNTIYF.

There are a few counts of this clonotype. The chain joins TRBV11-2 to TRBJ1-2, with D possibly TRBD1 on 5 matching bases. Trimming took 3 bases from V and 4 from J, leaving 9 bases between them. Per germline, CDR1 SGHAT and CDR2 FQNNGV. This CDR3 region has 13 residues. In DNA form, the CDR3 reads TGTGCCAGCAGCTTCAGGGAGGGCTATGGCTACACCTTC. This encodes CASSFREGYGYTF.